This T cell receptor (beta chain) was retrieved from a study of cytomegalovirus exposure and HLA in healthy donors. Study-level information: The early release's HLA-typed donors yielded some 85 million unique TCRs. Broader study findings: Accurate prediction of HLA-A and HLA-B alleles (for most subjects) was reportedly achieved from TCR beta sequences. The study listed approximately 160 cytomegalovirus-associated TCR beta chains. Analyses of presence and absence presupposed an approximately uniform sequencing depth across donors.

The V and J ends lost 1 base and 4 bases, in that order; junction bases with no gene match: 6. The CDR3 spans 16 residues. CDR1 is ENHRY, CDR2 SYGVKD, per germline. Of note for this clone: As yet, its antigen is unknown.

Amplification used 60 Vbeta primers and 13 Jbeta primers. Sequencing was performed with immunoSEQ multiplex PCR; in TCRdb, only in-frame clones are kept and a portion is missing. The sample has about 130,000 clones; 80% to 90% are singletons. The origin of this receptor is a woman in her thirties or forties in good health and CMV-seropositive. The sequenced sample was PBMCs. The chain carries TRBV10-3 and TRBJ2-3; TRBD2 matches at 9 bases. CDR3 protein: CAISELGTSPSDTQYF. CDR3 coding DNA: TGTGCCATCAGTGAGTTGGGGACTAGCCCCTCAGATACGCAGTATTTT.